This T cell receptor beta chain is from a study of blood T cell repertoires in COVID-19. Study-wide context: Both acute and convalescent COVID-19 samples were obtained from the United States, Italy and Spain.

In its sample, this clone was seen once. V lost 2 bases to trimming and J lost 0 bases, with 10 bases between them. This CDR3 has 16 residues. Germline-derived CDR1 and CDR2 are LNHDA and SQIVND (reference sequence). The repertoire was sequenced with immunoSEQ multiplex PCR; TCRdb's copy has only in-frame clones and lacks some. The table shows about 170,000 clones, with approximately 85% occurring only once. This clonotype was obtained from an elderly woman with COVID-19, enrolled during active disease. The V and J genes are TRBV19 and TRBJ2-2; the D is unclear. The sequencing input was peripheral blood. The CDR3: CASSIRAPPNTGELFF. Written as DNA, the CDR3 is TGTGCCAGTAGTATAAGAGCACCACCGAACACCGGGGAGCTGTTTTTT. Combining the CDR3 with reference TRBV19 and TRBJ2-2 gives the whole variable domain DGGITQSPKYLFRKEGQNVTLSCEQNLNHDAMYWYRQDPGQGLRLIYYSQIVNDFQKGDIAEGYSVSREKKESFPLTVTSAQKNPTAFYLCASSIRAPPNTGELFFGEGSRLTVL.